This TCR beta chain is from a study of OX40 agonist ivuxolimab in advanced cancers. Study overall: The patients received agonistic anti-OX40 (CD134) antibody ivuxolimab. Points from the study as a whole: CD4+ and CD8+ blood T cells expanded clonally by week 6 at 0.1 to 3.0 mg/kg. Not determined was the antigen specificity of the expanded peripheral T cells.

On this clone: What it binds is not known.

The repertoire was sequenced with immunoSEQ multiplex PCR; TCRdb's copy has only in-frame clones and lacks some. Here the sample spans approximately 64,000 clones, approximately 86% being singletons. The CDR3 runs 13 residues. V lost 6 bases to trimming and J lost 4 bases, with 13 bases between them. Germline V gives CDR1 LNHDA, CDR2 SQIVND (reference sequence). The chain combines TRBV19 with TRBJ2-7; D is perhaps TRBD2 (5 bases). The sample here was CD4+ or CD8+ T cells sorted from blood, taken in a trial of the OX40 agonist ivuxolimab. The clonotype comes from an adult with an advanced solid tumor such as melanoma, head and neck, liver or kidney cancer. This CDR3 is CASSPRGFYEQYF. The DNA of the CDR3 is TGTGCCAGTAGCCCCAGAGGGTTTTACGAGCAGTACTTC.